These T cell receptor beta chains were read from a single sample in a study of blood T cell repertoires in COVID-19. TCRdb keeps only in-frame clones here, not all; method: immunoSEQ multiplex PCR. The sample yields roughly 70,000 clones, 76% seen once. Sequencing was done on a sample of peripheral blood. The source of these receptors is a man aged 60 to 75 with COVID-19, enrolled during active disease. The CDR3 runs from the conserved cysteine through the conserved F or W. Each record gives: J gene, clone size, D gene, V gene, CDR3 DNA, CDR3 protein. A D gene is named only where the DNA matches it firmly. Not every row has a clone size; where given, it reads once, few, many or a size class.

j_gene: TRBJ2-5; abundance: -; d_gene: TRBD1; v_gene: TRBV19; CDR3nt: TGTGCCAGTACCTCTTTAGGGGGCTTGGAGACCCAGTACTTC; CDR3aa: CASTSLGGLETQYF
j_gene: TRBJ1-1; abundance: few; d_gene: -; v_gene: TRBV7-6; CDR3nt: TGTGCCAGCAGCTCGGACCCCGGGACAATAAACACTGAAGCTTTCTTT; CDR3aa: CASSSDPGTINTEAFF
j_gene: TRBJ2-3; abundance: -; d_gene: -; v_gene: TRBV4-1; CDR3nt: TGCGCCAGCAGCCAAGGTAGGGGATCGGCTGGCACAGATACGCAGTATTTT; CDR3aa: CASSQGRGSAGTDTQYF
j_gene: TRBJ2-7; abundance: -; d_gene: -; v_gene: TRBV5-6; CDR3nt: TGTGCCAGCAGCTTGGGGGCAGGCCCCAAGGACGAGCAGTACTTC; CDR3aa: CASSLGAGPKDEQYF
j_gene: TRBJ2-7; abundance: few; d_gene: TRBD1; v_gene: TRBV5-1; CDR3nt: TGCGCCAGCACCCCCGGTGAGGGGGCGGTTCGCGAGCAGTACTTC; CDR3aa: CASTPGEGAVREQYF
j_gene: TRBJ1-6; abundance: -; d_gene: TRBD1; v_gene: TRBV12-3/TRBV12-4; CDR3nt: TGTGCCAGCACCGCCAGACAGGGCTCACCCCTCCACTTT; CDR3aa: CASTARQGSPLHF
j_gene: TRBJ2-3; abundance: -; d_gene: -; v_gene: TRBV7-3; CDR3nt: TGTGCCAGCAGCCAAGGTGGGGGGTTGACAGATACGCAGTATTTT; CDR3aa: CASSQGGGLTDTQYF
j_gene: TRBJ1-5; abundance: -; d_gene: TRBD1; v_gene: TRBV9; CDR3nt: TGTGCCAGCAGCTCGACCGGGACAGGCAATCAGCCCCAGCATTTT; CDR3aa: CASSSTGTGNQPQHF
j_gene: TRBJ2-3; abundance: -; d_gene: -; v_gene: TRBV5-1; CDR3nt: TGCGCCAGCATCCGGGACTTCGATACAGATACGCAGTATTTT; CDR3aa: CASIRDFDTDTQYF
j_gene: TRBJ2-5; abundance: -; d_gene: TRBD2; v_gene: TRBV6-5; CDR3nt: TGTGCCAGCAGTTACGGCGGGGGGGCAAGAGAGACCCAGTACTTC; CDR3aa: CASSYGGGARETQYF